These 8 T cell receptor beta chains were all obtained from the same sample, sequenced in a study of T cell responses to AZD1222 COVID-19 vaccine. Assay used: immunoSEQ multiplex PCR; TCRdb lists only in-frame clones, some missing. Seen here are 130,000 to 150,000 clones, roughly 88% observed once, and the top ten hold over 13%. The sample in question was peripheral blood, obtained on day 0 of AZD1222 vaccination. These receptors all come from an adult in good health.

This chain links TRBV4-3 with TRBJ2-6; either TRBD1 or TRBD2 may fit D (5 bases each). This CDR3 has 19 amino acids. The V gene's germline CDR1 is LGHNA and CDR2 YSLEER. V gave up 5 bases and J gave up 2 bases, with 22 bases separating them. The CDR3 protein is CASSSSGWGIRTGANVLTF. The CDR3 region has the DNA TGCGCCAGCAGCTCCTCTGGGTGGGGGATAAGGACTGGGGCCAACGTCCTGACTTTC.

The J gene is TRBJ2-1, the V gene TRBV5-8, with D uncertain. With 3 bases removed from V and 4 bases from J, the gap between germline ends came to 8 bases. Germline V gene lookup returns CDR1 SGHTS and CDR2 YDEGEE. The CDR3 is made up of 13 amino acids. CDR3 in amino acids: CASSWSRYNEQFF. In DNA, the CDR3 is TGTGCCAGCAGCTGGTCGCGGTACAATGAGCAGTTCTTC.

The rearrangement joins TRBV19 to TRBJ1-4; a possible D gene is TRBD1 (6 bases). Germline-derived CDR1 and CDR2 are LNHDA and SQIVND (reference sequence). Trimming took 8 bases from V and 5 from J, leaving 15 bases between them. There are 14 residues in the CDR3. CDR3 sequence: CASQNQGPNEKLFF. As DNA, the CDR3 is TGTGCCAGTCAAAATCAGGGGCCCAATGAAAAACTGTTTTTT.

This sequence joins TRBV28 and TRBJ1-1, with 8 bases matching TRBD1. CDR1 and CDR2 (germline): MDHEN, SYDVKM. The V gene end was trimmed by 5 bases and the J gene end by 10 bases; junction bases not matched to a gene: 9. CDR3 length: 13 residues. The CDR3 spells CASSTGQAIRAFF. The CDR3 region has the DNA TGTGCCAGCAGTACGGGACAGGCCATACGAGCTTTCTTT.

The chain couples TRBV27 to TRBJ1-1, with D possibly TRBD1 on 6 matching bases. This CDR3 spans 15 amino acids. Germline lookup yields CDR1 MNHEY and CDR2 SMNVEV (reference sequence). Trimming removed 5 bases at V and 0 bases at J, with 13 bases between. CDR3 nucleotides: TGTGCCAGCAGTGATACAGGGACTATGAACACTGAAGCTTTCTTT. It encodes CASSDTGTMNTEAFF.

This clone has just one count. The CDR3 region is CASRDEANTEAFF. The CDR3 DNA sequence: TGTGCCAGCAGGGACGAAGCGAACACTGAAGCTTTCTTT. This chain links TRBV7-9 with TRBJ1-1, with D unclear. Germline CDR1 is SEHNR and CDR2 is FQNEAQ (reference sequence). The CDR3 length is 13 residues. The V end was cut by 6 bases, the J end by 1 base, with 9 bases between.

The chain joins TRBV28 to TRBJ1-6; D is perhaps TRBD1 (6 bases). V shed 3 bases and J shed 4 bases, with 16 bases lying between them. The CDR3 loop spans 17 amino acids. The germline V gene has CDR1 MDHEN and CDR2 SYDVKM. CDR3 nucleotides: TGTGCCAGCAGTTTGCCGGGACATCGCCCTTATAATTCACCCCTCCACTTT. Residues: CASSLPGHRPYNSPLHF. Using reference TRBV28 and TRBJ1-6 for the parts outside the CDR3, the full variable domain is DVKVTQSSRYLVKRTGEKVFLECVQDMDHENMFWYRQDPGLGLRLIYFSYDVKMKEKGDIPEGYSVSREKKERFSLILESASTNQTSMYLCASSLPGHRPYNSPLHFGNGTRLTVT.

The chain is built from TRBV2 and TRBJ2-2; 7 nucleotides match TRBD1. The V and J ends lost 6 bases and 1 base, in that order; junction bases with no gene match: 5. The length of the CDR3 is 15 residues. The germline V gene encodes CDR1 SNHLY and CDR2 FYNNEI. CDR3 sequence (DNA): TGTGCCAGCAGGGAGGACAGGCAGAACACCGGGGAGCTGTTTTTT. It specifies CASREDRQNTGELFF.